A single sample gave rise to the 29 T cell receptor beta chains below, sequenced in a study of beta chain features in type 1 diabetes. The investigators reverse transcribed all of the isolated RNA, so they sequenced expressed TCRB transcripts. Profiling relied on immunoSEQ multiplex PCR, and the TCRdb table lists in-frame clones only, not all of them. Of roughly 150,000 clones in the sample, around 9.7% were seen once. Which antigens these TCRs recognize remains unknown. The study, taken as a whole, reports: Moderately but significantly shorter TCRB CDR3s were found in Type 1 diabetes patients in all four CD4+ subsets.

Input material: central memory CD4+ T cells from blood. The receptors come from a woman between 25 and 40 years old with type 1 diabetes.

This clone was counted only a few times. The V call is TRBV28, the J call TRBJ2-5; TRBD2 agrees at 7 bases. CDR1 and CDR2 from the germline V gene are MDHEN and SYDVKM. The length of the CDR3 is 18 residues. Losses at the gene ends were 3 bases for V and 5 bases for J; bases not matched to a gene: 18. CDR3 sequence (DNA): TGTGCCAGCAGTTTCCCCCGCTGGGGAGGGGAAAGAAAGGAGACCCAGTACTTC. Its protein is CASSFPRWGGERKETQYF.

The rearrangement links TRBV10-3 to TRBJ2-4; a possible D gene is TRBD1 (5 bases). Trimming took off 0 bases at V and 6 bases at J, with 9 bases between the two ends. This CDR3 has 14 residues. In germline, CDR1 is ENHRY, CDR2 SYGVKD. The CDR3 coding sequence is TGTGCCATCAGTGAGTCGGGGCAGGGAAACATTCAGTACTTC. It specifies CAISESGQGNIQYF.

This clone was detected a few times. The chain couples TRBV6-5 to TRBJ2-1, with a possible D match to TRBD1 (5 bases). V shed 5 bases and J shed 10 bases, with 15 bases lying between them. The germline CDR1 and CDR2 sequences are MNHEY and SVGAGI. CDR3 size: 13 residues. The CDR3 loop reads CASSISQGYEQFF. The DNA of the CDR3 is TGTGCCAGCAGTATCTCCCAGGGATACGAGCAGTTCTTC.

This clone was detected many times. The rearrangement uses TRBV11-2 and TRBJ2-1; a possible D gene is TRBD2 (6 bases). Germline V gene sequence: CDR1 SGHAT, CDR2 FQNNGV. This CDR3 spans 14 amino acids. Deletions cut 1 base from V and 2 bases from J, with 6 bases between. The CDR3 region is CASSLGLAYNEQFF. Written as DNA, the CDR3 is TGTGCCAGCAGCTTAGGACTAGCCTACAATGAGCAGTTCTTC.

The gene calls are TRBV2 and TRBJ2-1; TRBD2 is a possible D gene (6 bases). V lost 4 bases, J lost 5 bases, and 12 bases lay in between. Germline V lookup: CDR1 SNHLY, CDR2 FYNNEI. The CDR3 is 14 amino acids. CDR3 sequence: CASSAGLQDNEQFF. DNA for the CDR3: TGTGCCAGCAGTGCTGGACTACAAGACAATGAGCAGTTCTTC.

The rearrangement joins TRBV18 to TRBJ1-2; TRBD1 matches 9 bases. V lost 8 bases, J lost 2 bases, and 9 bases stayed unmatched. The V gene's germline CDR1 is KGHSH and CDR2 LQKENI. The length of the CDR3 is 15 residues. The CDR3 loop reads CASTLDRGGNYGYTF. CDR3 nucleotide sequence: TGTGCCAGCACTTTGGACAGGGGAGGGAACTATGGCTACACCTTC.

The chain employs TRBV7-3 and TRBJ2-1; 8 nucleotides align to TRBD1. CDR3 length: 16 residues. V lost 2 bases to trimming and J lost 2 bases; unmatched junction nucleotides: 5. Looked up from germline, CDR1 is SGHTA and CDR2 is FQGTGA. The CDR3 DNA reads TGTGCCAGCAGCTTACAGGGGGCTTTCACCTACAATGAGCAGTTCTTC. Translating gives CASSLQGAFTYNEQFF.

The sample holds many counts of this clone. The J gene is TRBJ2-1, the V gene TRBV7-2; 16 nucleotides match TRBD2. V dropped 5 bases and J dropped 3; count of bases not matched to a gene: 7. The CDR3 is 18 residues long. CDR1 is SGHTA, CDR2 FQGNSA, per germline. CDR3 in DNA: TGTGCCAGCAGCGGAGGGACTAGCGGGAGGGCATTCTACAATGAGCAGTTCTTC. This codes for CASSGGTSGRAFYNEQFF. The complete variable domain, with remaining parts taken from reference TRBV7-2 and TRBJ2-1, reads GAGVSQSPSNKVTEKGKDVELRCDPISGHTALYWYRQSLGQGLEFLIYFQGNSAPDKSGLPSDRFSAERTGGSVSTLTIQRTQQEDSAVYLCASSGGTSGRAFYNEQFFGPGTRLTVL.

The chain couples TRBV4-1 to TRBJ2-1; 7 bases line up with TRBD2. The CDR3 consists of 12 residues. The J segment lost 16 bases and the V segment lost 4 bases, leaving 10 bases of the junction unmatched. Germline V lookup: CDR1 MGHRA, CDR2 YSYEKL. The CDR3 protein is CASSPPSGGYFF. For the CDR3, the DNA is TGCGCCAGCAGCCCACCTAGCGGAGGCTATTTCTTC.

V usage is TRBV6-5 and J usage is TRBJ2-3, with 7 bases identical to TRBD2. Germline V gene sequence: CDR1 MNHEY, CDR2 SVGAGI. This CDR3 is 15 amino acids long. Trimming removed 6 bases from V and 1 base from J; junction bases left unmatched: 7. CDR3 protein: CASRSGGSGTDTQYF. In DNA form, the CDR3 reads TGTGCCAGCAGGTCGGGAGGATCGGGCACAGATACGCAGTATTTT.

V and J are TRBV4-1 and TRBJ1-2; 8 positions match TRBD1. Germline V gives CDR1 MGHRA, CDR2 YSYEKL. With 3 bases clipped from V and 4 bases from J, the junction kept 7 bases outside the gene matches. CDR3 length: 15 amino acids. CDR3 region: CASSQGGQDFYGYTF. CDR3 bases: TGCGCCAGCAGCCAGGGGGGACAGGACTTCTATGGCTACACCTTC.

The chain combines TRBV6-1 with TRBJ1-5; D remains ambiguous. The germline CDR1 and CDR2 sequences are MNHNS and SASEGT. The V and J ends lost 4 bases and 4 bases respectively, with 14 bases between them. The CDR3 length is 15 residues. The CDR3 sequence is CASSGFDNRNQPQHF. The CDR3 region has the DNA TGTGCCAGCAGTGGATTCGATAACCGGAATCAGCCCCAGCATTTT.

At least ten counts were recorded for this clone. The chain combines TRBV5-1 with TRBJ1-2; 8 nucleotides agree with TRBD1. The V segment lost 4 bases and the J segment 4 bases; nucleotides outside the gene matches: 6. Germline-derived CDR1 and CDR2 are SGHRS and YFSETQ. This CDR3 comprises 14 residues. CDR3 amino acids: CASSTRTGTYGYTF. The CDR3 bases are TGCGCCAGCAGCACCCGGACAGGGACCTATGGCTACACCTTC. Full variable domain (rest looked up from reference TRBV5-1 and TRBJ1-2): KAGVTQTPRYLIKTRGQQVTLSCSPISGHRSVSWYQQTPGQGLQFLFEYFSETQRNKGNFPGRFSGRQFSNSRSEMNVSTLELGDSALYLCASSTRTGTYGYTFGSGTRLTVV.

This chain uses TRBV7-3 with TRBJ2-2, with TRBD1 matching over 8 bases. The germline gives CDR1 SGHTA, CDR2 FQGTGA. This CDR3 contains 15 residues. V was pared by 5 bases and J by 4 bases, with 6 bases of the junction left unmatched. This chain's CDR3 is CASSTGTGSTGELFF. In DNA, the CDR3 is TGTGCCAGCAGCACCGGGACAGGCAGCACCGGGGAGCTGTTTTTT.

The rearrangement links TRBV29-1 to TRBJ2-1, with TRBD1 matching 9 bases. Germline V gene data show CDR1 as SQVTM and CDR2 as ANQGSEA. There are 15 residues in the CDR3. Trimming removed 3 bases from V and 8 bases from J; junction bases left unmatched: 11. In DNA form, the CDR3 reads TGCAGCGTTGACCGCAGAGGACAGGGGTTTGATGAGCAGTTCTTC. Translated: CSVDRRGQGFDEQFF.

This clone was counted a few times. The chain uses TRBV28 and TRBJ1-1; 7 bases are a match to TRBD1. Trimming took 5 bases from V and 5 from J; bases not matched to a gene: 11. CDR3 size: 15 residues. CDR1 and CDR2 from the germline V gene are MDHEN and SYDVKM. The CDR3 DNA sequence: TGTGCCAGCAGTCAAGCTAGGGGGCTGGGAACTGAAGCTTTCTTT. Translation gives CASSQARGLGTEAFF. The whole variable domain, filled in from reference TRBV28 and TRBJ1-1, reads DVKVTQSSRYLVKRTGEKVFLECVQDMDHENMFWYRQDPGLGLRLIYFSYDVKMKEKGDIPEGYSVSREKKERFSLILESASTNQTSMYLCASSQARGLGTEAFFGQGTRLTVV.

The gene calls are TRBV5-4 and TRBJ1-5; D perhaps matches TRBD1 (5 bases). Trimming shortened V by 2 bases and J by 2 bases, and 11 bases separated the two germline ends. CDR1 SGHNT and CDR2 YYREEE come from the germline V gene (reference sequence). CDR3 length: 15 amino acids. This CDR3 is CASSFGGVRNQPQHF. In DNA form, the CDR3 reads TGTGCCAGCAGCTTTGGGGGGGTTCGCAATCAGCCCCAGCATTTT.

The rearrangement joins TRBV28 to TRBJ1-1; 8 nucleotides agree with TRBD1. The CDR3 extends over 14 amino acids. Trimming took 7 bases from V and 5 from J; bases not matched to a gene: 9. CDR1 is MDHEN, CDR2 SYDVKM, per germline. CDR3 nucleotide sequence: TGTGCCAGCATACTTTACAGGGGGGGAACTGAAGCTTTCTTT. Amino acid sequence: CASILYRGGTEAFF.

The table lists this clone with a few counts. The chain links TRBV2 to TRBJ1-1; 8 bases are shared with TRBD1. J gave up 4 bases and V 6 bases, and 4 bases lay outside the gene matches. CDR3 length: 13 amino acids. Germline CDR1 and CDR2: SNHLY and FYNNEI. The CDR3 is CASSDRGVTEAFF. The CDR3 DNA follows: TGTGCCAGCAGCGACAGGGGAGTCACTGAAGCTTTCTTT.

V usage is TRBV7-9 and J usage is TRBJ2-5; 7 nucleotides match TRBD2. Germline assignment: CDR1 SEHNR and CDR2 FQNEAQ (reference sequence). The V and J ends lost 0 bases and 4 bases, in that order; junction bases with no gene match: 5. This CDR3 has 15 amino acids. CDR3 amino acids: CASSLAGGGLETQYF. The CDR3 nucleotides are TGTGCCAGCAGCTTAGCCGGCGGGGGACTAGAGACCCAGTACTTC.

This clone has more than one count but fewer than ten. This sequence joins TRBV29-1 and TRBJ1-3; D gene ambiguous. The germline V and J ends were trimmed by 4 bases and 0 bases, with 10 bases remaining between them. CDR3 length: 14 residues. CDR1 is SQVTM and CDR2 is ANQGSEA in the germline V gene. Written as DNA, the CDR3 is TGCAGCGTTGGCCAGGACTCCTCTGGAAACACCATATATTTT. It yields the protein CSVGQDSSGNTIYF.

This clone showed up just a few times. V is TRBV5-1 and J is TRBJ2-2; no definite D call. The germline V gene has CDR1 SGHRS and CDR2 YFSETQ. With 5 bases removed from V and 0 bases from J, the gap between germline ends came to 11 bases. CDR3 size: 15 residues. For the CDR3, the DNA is TGCGCCAGCAGAGTTAGCCATGCGAACACCGGGGAGCTGTTTTTT. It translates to CASRVSHANTGELFF.

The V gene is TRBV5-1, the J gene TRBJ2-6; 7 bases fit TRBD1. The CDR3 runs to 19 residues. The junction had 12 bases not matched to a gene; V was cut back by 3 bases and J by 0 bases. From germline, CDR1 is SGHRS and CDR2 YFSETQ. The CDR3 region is CASSYKAGTAPSGANVLTF. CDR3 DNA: TGCGCCAGCAGCTATAAAGCCGGGACAGCCCCCTCTGGGGCCAACGTCCTGACTTTC.

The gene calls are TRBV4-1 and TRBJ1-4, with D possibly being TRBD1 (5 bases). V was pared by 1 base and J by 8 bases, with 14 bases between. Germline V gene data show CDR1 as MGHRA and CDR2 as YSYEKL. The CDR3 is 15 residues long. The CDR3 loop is CASSQGPTETEKLFF. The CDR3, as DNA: TGCGCCAGCAGCCAAGGCCCGACAGAAACCGAAAAACTGTTTTTT.

CDR3 sequence reads: CAISRDRGDNQPQHF. CDR3 nucleotides: TGTGCCATCAGTAGGGACAGGGGCGACAATCAGCCCCAGCATTTT. V is TRBV10-3 and J is TRBJ1-5; 10 nucleotides match TRBD1. This CDR3 is built from 15 residues. Germline V CDR1 and CDR2: ENHRY, SYGVKD. With V trimmed by 5 bases and J by 3 bases, 4 bases remained unmatched.

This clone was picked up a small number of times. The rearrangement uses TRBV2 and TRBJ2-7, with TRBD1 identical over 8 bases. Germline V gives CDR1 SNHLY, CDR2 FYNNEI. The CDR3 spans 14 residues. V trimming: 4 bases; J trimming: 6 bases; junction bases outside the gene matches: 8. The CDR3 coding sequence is TGTGCCAGCAGTGTCGGCACAGGGGGTAGCGAGCAGTACTTC. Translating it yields CASSVGTGGSEQYF. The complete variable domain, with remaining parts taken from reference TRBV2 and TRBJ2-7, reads EPEVTQTPSHQVTQMGQEVILRCVPISNHLYFYWYRQILGQKVEFLVSFYNNEISEKSEIFDDQFSVERPDGSNFTLKIRSTKLEDSAMYFCASSVGTGGSEQYFGPGTRLTVT.

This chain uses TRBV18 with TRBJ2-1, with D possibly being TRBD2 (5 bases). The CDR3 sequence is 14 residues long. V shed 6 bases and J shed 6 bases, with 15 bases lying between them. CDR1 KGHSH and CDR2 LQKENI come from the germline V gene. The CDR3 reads CASSYDYLGNEQFF. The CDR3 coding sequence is TGTGCCAGCTCCTACGACTACTTAGGCAATGAGCAGTTCTTC.

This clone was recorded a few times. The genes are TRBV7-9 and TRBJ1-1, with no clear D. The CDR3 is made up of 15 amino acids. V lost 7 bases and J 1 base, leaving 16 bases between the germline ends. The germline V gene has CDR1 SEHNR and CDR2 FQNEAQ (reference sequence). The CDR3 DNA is TGTGCCAGCACCAAAGAGGCCGCGAGGAACACTGAAGCTTTCTTT. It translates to CASTKEAARNTEAFF.

Here the CDR3 DNA reads TGTGCCTGGAGCCTAACCGCCGGCACTGAAGCTTTCTTT. Protein product: CAWSLTAGTEAFF. The chain has TRBV30 and TRBJ1-1; the D is unclear. CDR3 length: 13 amino acids. Trimming pared 3 bases from V and 4 bases from J, leaving 12 bases between. Per germline, CDR1 GTSNPN and CDR2 SVGIG (reference sequence).